This T cell receptor (beta chain) was sequenced during a study of blood T cell repertoires in COVID-19. Study-level information: Collection of acute and convalescent COVID-19 samples took place in the United States, Italy and Spain. Nucleic acid was either cDNA or gDNA, and it came from T cells, B-cell-depleted T cells, or PBMCs.

The V gene's germline CDR1 is MDHEN and CDR2 SYDVKM. CDR3 size: 16 residues. V was trimmed by 6 bases and J by 5 bases, leaving 22 bases between them. Source study methods: Scientists estimated how many nucleated cells there were by amplifying reference gene primers. Generated by immunoSEQ multiplex PCR, the TCRdb table keeps only in-frame clones and is missing some. The V and J calls and clone size are taken from that table; D and trimming were inferred from the DNA. This table has about 150,000 clones, roughly nine tenths appearing once. The chain carries TRBV28 and TRBJ1-2, with D unclear. The receptor comes from a woman aged 40 to 49 with acute or convalescent COVID-19. The sample consisted of peripheral blood. The CDR3 DNA reads as TGTGCCAGCAGCCAAACCCAGGCGTTGGGCCTATATGGCTACACCTTC. Translated, it gives CASSQTQALGLYGYTF.